This TCR beta chain comes out of a study of lymphopenia after photon versus proton radiotherapy. Repertoires were generated with immunoSEQ multiplex PCR, while TCRdb's copy carries only in-frame clones and drops some. The sample lists 25,000 to 35,000 clones; 94% were seen once. Note on this clone: As yet, its antigen is unknown.

Unmatched junction bases numbered 11, after V lost 7 bases and J lost 3 bases. The CDR3 spans 17 residues. CDR1 is MNHEY, CDR2 SMNVEV, per germline (reference sequence). The study's findings and limits: Post-nadir diversity loss with photons came from oligoclonal expansion, particularly CD8+ Temra cells. Proton therapy kept repertoires fairly stable, unlike photons, which gained effector/memory cells.

Specimen: peripheral blood, collected from a patient treated with photon-based radiotherapy. This TCR was recovered from a woman between 45 and 65 years old with cholangiocarcinoma. The chain joins TRBV27 to TRBJ1-6; 8 nucleotides align to TRBD1. The CDR3 DNA reads TGTGCCAGCACCACCAACGCCGGGACAGGCTATAATTCACCCCTCCACTTT. Its translation is CASTTNAGTGYNSPLHF.